This record concerns one T cell receptor (beta chain) sequence. Its antigen is unknown. The record has no base qualities; no much larger clone is one base away. This sample was taken from a study of T cells after yellow fever vaccination (dated by TCRdb to the late 2010s). Context from the whole study: The SMART-Seq v4 Ultra Low Input RNA kit was used to prepare libraries from fractions with low cell numbers. Bulk TCR alpha and beta repertoires were sequenced longitudinally to track T-cell clones before and after primary and booster YFV17D yellow fever vaccination. Two healthy male donors, one aged 18 to 30 and one aged 30 to 39 years, were included in the cohort. Blood was drawn at multiple timepoints before and after primary and secondary immunization, with bulk PBMC replicates and cell subsets isolated. Broader findings and caveats from the paper: A small fraction of clonotypes showed up in both the CD4 and CD8 compartments, probably as a result of convergent recombination. After the booster, most clones that had expanded after primary vaccination were detected again (around 96% of CD4 and more than 85% of CD8), suggesting broad maintenance of memory. Because abundant contaminating clonotypes from the bulk population could be contained in FACS-sorted repertoires, computational filtering was required. Compared with the primary T-cell response, the secondary T-cell response was faster but weaker, reaching its peak on day 5 rather than on day 15. Only two donors were included in the study, so the extent to which the findings can be generalized is limited.

The sample was run on an Illumina NovaSeq 6000. TCR cDNA was made using 5'RACE template switching, a step that added a universal primer site and unique molecular identifiers. Priming of cDNA synthesis was performed from both the TCR alpha and TCR beta constant segments. Libraries were amplified in two PCR steps, with sample barcodes and sequencing adapters added in the second step. Sequencing of the libraries was done on either Illumina HiSeq 2500 (2x100 bp) or NovaSeq (2x150 bp). The paper's data handling went like this. MIGEC was used to demultiplex reads and collapse the reads into UMI consensus sequences, and MiXCR was used for V(D)J alignment. Using edgeR on replicate PBMC samples, clonotypes were called vaccine-responding if FDR was below 0.01 and the log2 fold change was above 5 up to day 15. Each bulk clonotype was labeled CD4 or CD8 based on which sequenced repertoire, CD4 or CD8, contained the clonotype at higher abundance. Starting from the raw public reads, TCRdb applied fastp trimming at Q25, assembled clones with MiXCR and retained in-frame beta chains. Duplicate CDR3 protein sequences are folded into a single record with the most common DNA and genes. The V and J calls here are based on TCRdb, not the publication. For this sample the table gives about 260,000 distinct CDR3 sequences, of which 3.6% were detected only once. In total, the top ten clones hold around 19% of the sample.

Here V drops 4 bases and J drops 8 bases, and the junction holds 7 bases not matched to any gene. Including cysteine and phenylalanine, the CDR3 has 13 amino acids. Only CDR3 DNA is held: 39 bases, read in frame from base 1. Sequences SGHDT (CDR1) and YYEEEE (CDR2) are obtained from the germline V gene. The sample's treatment or condition label, in plain terms: live attenuated yellow fever vaccine strain. At every blood-draw timepoint, two biological replicates of bulk PBMCs were collected. PBMCs were isolated from peripheral blood using a standard Ficoll-Paque protocol. RNA was extracted with TriZol from bulk PBMCs, CD4 and CD8 fractions, and dextramer-positive and dextramer-negative fractions.

This material consisted of PBMCs, taken 15 days after the yellow fever booster vaccination. This sequence uses TRBV5-6 and TRBJ2-3, with 7 bases matching TRBD1. The receptor comes from a man younger than 30 who received the YFV17D yellow fever vaccine. The CDR3 sequence is CASSPRGQSTQYF. DNA sequence: TGTGCCAGCAGCCCGAGGGGGCAGAGTACGCAGTATTTT.